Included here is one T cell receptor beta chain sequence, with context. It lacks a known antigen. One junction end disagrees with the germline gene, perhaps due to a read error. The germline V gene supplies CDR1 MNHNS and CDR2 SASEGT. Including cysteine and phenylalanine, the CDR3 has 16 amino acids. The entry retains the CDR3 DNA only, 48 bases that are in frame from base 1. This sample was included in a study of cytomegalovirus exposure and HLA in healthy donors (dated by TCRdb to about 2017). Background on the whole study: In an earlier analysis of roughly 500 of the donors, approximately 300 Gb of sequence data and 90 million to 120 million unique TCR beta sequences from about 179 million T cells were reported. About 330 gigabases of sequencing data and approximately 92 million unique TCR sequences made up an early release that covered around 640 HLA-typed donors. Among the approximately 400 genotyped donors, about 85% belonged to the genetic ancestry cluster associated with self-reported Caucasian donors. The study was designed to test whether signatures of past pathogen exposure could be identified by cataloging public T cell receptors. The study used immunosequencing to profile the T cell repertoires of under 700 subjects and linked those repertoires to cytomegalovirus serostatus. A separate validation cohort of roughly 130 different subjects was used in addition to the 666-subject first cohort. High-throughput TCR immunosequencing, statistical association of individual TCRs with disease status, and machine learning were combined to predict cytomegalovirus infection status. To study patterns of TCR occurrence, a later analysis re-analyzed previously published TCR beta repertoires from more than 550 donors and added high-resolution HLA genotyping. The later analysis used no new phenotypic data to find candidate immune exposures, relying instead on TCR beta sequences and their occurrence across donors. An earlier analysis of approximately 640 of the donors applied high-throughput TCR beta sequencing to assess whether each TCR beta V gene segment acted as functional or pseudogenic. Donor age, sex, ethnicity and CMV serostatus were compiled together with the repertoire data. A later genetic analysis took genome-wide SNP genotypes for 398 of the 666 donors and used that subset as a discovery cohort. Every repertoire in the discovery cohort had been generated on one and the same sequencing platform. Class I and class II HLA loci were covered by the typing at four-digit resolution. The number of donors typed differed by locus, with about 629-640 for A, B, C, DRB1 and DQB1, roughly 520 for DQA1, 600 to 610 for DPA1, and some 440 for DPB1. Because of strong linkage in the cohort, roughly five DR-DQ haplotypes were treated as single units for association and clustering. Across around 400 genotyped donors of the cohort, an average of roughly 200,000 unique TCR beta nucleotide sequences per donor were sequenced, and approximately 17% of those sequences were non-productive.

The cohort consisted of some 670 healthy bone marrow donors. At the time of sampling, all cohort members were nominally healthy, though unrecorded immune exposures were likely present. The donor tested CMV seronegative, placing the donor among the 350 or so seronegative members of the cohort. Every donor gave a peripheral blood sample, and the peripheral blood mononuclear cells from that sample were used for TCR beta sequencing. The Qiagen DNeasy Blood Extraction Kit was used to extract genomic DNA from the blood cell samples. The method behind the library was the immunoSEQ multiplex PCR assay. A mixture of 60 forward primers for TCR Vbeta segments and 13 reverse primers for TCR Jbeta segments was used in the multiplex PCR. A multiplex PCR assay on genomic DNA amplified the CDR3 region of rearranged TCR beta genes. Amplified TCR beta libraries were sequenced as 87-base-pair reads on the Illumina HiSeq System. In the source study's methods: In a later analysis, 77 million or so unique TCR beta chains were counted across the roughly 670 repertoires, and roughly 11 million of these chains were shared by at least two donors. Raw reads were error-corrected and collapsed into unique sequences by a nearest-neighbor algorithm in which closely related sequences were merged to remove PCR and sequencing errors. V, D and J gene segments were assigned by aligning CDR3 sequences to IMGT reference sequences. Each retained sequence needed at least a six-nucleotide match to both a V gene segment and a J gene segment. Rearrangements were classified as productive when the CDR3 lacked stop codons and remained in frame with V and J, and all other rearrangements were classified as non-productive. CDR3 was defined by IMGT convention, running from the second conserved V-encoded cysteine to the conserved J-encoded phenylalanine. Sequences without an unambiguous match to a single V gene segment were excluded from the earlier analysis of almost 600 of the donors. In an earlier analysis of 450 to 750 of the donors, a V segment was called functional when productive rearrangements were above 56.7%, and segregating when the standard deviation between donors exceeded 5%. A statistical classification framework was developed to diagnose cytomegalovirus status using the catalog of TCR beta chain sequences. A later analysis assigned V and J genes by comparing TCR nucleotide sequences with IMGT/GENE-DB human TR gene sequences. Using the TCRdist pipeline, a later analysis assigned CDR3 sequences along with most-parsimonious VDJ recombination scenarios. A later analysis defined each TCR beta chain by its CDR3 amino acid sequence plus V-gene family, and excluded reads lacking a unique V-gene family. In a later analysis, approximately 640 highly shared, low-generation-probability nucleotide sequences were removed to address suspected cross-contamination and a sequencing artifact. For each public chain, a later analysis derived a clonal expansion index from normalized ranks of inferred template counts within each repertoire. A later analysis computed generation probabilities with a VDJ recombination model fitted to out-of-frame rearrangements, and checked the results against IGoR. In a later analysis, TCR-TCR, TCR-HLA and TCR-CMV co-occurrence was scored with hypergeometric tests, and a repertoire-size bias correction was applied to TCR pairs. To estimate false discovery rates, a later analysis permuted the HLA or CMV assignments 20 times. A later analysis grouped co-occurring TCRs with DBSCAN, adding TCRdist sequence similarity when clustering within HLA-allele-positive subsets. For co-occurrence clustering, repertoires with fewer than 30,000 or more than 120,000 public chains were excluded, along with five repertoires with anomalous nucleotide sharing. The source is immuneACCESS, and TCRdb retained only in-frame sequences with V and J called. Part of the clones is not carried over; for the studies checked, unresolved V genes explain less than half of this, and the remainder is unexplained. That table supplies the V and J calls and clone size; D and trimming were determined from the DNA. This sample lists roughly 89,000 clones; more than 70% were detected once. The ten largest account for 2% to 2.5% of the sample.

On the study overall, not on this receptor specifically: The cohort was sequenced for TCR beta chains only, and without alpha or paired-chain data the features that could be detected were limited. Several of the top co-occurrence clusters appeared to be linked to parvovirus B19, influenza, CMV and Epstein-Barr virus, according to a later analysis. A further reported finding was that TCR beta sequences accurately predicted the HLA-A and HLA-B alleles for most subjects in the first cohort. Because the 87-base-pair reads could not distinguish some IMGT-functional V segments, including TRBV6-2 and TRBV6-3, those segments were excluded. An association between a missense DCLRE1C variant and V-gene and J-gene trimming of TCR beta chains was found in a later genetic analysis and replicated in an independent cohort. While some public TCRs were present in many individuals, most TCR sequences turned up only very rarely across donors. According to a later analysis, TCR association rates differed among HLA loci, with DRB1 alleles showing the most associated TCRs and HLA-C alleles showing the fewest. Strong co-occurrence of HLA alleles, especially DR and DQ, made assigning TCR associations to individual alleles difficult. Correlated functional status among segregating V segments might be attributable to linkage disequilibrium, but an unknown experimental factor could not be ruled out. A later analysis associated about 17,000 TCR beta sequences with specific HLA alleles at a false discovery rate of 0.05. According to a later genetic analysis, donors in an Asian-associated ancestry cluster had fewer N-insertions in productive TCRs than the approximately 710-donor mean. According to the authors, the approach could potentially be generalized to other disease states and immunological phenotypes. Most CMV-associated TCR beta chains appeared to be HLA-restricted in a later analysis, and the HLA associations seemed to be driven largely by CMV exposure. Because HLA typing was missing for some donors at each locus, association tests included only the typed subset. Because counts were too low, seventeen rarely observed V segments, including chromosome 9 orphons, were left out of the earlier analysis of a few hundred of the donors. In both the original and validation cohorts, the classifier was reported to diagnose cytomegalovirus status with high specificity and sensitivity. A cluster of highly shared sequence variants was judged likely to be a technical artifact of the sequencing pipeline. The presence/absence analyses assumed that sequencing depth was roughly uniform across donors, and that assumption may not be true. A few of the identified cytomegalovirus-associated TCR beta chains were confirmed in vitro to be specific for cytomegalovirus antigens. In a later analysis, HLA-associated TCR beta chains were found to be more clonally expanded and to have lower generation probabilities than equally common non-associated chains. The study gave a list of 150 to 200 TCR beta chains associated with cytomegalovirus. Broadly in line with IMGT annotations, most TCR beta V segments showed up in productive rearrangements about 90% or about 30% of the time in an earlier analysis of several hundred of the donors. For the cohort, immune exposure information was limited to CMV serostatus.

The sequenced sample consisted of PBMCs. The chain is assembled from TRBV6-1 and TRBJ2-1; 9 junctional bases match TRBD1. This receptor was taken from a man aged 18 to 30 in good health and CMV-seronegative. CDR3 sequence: CASTEGPGQGRNEQFF. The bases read TGTGCCAGCACTGAAGGACCGGGACAGGGACGCAATGAGCAGTTCTTC.